One sample yielded the 13 T cell receptor beta chains listed below, sequenced in a study of T cells expressing NK-cell markers. TCRdb reprocessed the 5' RACE reads, with one entry per CDR3 protein and no DNA. The sample has roughly 450,000 distinct CDR3 sequences. Sequences were obtained from blood T cells: a sorted CD56 or NKG2C T cell subset, CD4+ or CD8+ T cells, or bulk PBMC T cells (not recorded which). These receptors all come from a woman aged 45-59 years in good health.

The chain joins TRBV5-5 to TRBJ2-1; TCRdb reports TRBD2, a call that lacks DNA to check it against. Germline loops: CDR1 SGHKS, CDR2 YYEKEE (reference sequence). The CDR3 totals 11 residues. This CDR3 reads CASSFRDLKFF.

The chain carries TRBV5-1 and TRBJ1-3. The CDR3 spans 15 residues. Per the germline V gene, CDR1 is SGHRS and CDR2 is YFSETQ. The CDR3 loop reads CASSLASRIGNTIYF.

The chain links TRBV7-6 to TRBJ1-1; TCRdb outputs TRBD1, but without DNA this stays unchecked. Germline CDR1 and CDR2: SGHVS and FNYEAQ. This CDR3 contains 13 residues. CDR3 region: CASSGTGGAEAFF. The complete variable domain, with remaining parts taken from reference TRBV7-6 and TRBJ1-1, reads GAGVSQSPRYKVTKRGQDVALRCDPISGHVSLYWYRQALGQGPEFLTYFNYEAQQDKSGLPNDRFSAERPEGSISTLTIQRTEQRDSAMYRCASSGTGGAEAFFGQGTRLTVV.

This chain links TRBV5-1 with TRBJ2-2; TCRdb's D call, TRBD1, is unchecked because there is no DNA. CDR1 is SGHRS, CDR2 YFSETQ, per germline. CDR3 length equals 15 residues. The CDR3 is CASSLRDGGSGELFF.

V gene TRBV6-6 combines with J gene TRBJ2-1. The germline gives CDR1 MNHNY, CDR2 SVGAGI (reference sequence). The CDR3 extends over 14 amino acids. CDR3 amino acids: CASSYSILGNEQFF.

The V and J genes are TRBV5-6 and TRBJ2-5. Germline V gives CDR1 SGHDT, CDR2 YYEEEE. This CDR3 spans 16 amino acids. CDR3 protein: CASSLDRPHEGETQYF.

The V call is TRBV19, the J call TRBJ2-3; TCRdb selects TRBD2, and the lack of DNA leaves this call unchecked. The CDR3 is 16 amino acids. Germline V lookup: CDR1 LNHDA, CDR2 SQIVND (reference sequence). The CDR3 loop reads CASSSFTSGRPDTQYF.

The J gene is TRBJ1-2, the V gene TRBV7-9; the TCRdb call, TRBD1, lacks DNA for checking. Germline V gene data show CDR1 as SEHNR and CDR2 as FQNEAQ (reference sequence). The CDR3 contains 14 residues. The CDR3 protein is CASSVPGAGSGYTF.

The chain combines TRBV29-1 with TRBJ2-5; no DNA is available, so the TRBD2 call from TCRdb remains unchecked. CDR3 length: 14 amino acids. Germline loops: CDR1 SQVTM, CDR2 ANQGSEA. CDR3 sequence reads: CSVAGGLAGGTQYF.

V usage is TRBV12-3 or TRBV12-4 and J usage is TRBJ2-2; the D call from TCRdb, TRBD2, cannot be confirmed without DNA. This CDR3 contains 16 residues. The CDR3 here is CASSLGTSGTPGELFF.

This chain connects TRBV19 to TRBJ2-1; the D gene TCRdb calls, TRBD2, cannot be checked with no DNA. The CDR3 loop spans 17 amino acids. Per germline, CDR1 LNHDA and CDR2 SQIVND (reference sequence). CDR3 protein: CASSTLAGMYAGSEQFF.

The genes are TRBV27 and TRBJ2-1; TCRdb proposes TRBD1, but this gene call is untestable without DNA. The germline V gene has CDR1 MNHEY and CDR2 SMNVEV (reference sequence). The CDR3 has 14 residues. The CDR3: CASSSPGRIDEQFF.

This sequence joins TRBV12-3 or TRBV12-4 and TRBJ1-1; TCRdb's D call of TRBD1 is untestable without DNA. This CDR3 has 13 amino acids. The CDR3 protein is CASSLADSHAAFF.